The 3 T cell receptor beta chains reported below all come from one sample, sequenced in a study of cytomegalovirus exposure and HLA in healthy donors. PCR employed 60 Vbeta and 13 Jbeta primers. The protocol was immunoSEQ multiplex PCR, while the TCRdb copy is restricted to in-frame clones and leaves out a portion. This repertoire shows 110,000 or so clones, 76% found once; its top ten account for more than 6%. Material for sequencing was PBMCs. The receptor set was obtained from a woman aged 45-65 years in good health and CMV-seropositive.

The gene calls are TRBV7-9 and TRBJ2-1; no reliable D call. The germline V and J ends were trimmed by 8 bases and 2 bases, with 13 bases remaining between them. Looked up from germline, CDR1 is SEHNR and CDR2 is FQNEAQ (reference sequence). There are 14 residues in the CDR3. CDR3: CASSMAATYNEQFF. CDR3 in DNA: TGTGCCAGCTCTATGGCGGCAACCTACAATGAGCAGTTCTTC. Using reference TRBV7-9 and TRBJ2-1 for the parts outside the CDR3, the full variable domain is DTGVSQNPRHKITKRGQNVTFRCDPISEHNRLYWYRQTLGQGPEFLTYFQNEAQLEKSRLLSDRFSAERPKGSFSTLEIQRTEQGDSAMYLCASSMAATYNEQFFGPGTRLTVL.

This clone was seen a handful of times. The rearrangement links TRBV6-6 to TRBJ1-6; 10 bases are a match to TRBD1. The CDR3 consists of 12 residues. Germline V lookup: CDR1 MNHNY, CDR2 SVGAGI (reference sequence). J gave up 10 bases and V 10 bases, and 4 bases lay outside the gene matches. CDR3 sequence: CATMTGGSPLHF. DNA for the CDR3: TGTGCCACCATGACAGGGGGCTCACCCCTCCACTTT.

The chain couples TRBV27 to TRBJ1-6, with 7 bases fitting TRBD1. With 3 bases clipped from V and 7 bases from J, the junction kept 6 bases outside the gene matches. Germline V gene data show CDR1 as MNHEY and CDR2 as SMNVEV (reference sequence). This CDR3 has 15 residues. CDR3 sequence (DNA): TGTGCCAGCAGTTTTGAGGGGGCAAAGAATTCACCCCTCCACTTT. Translated: CASSFEGAKNSPLHF.